The clone carrying this TCR beta chain was seen many times. What it binds is unknown. This sample stems from a study of CD8+CD57+ T cells in acquired aplastic anemia. On the study more broadly: Sorted CD4+ plus CD8+ cells gave DNA averaging about 3.2 ug. Study outcomes and limitations: Both patients and controls carried the same twenty-nine CD8+ CDR3 sequences.

Trimming took 4 bases from V and 7 from J, leaving 17 bases between them. The CDR3 runs 14 residues. CDR1 and CDR2 from the germline V gene are SGDLS and YYNGEE. Patients included in sequencing had previously demonstrated CD8+CD57+ cell expansion by flow cytometry. With no exception, the patients had severe acquired aplastic anemia. Patients were untreated when blood was sampled. Both TCR beta VDJ combination and CDR3 sequence profiling were carried out. Genomic DNA was the template for this profiling. TCRdb recomputed calls from the reads with MiXCR, one row per CDR3 protein. The sample lists under 250,000 distinct CDR3 sequences, more than 55% occurring once.

The sample comprised sorted CD4+, CD8+, or CD8+CD57+ T cells (not recorded which) from PBMCs. The J gene is TRBJ1-2, the V gene TRBV9, with TRBD1 as a possible D gene (5 bases). The origin of this receptor is a human donor with aplastic anemia. The DNA for the CDR3 is TGTGCCAGCAGCCCATCAACAGGTGCCCTTGGCTACACCTTC. Translating it yields CASSPSTGALGYTF.